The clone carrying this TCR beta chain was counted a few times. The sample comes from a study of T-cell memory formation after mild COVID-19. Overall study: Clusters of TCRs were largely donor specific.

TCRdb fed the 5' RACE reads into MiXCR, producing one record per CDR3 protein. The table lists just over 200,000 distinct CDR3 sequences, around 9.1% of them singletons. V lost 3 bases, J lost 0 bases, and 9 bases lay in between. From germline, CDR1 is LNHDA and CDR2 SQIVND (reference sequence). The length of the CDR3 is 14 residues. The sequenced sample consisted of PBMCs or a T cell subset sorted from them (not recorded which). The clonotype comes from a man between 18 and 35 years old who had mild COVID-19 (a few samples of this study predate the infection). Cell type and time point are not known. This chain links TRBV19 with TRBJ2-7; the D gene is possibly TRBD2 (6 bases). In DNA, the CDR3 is TGTGCCAGTAGTATCGGAGGGTTCTCCTACGAGCAGTACTTC. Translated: CASSIGGFSYEQYF.